This TCR beta chain emerged from a study of identical twins. Healthy Caucasian individuals made up all the donors. Trimming shortened V by 5 bases and J by 4 bases, and 14 bases separated the two germline ends. The CDR3 covers 15 residues. Looked up from germline, CDR1 is ENHRY and CDR2 is SYGVKD. From the 5' RACE reads, TCRdb called clonotypes with MiXCR, one entry per CDR3 protein. The sample has under 400,000 distinct CDR3 sequences, 8.5% to 10% seen once. This clonotype was detected ten times or more. Its cognate antigen is unknown. Findings and limits, study-wide: Invariant T cells like MAIT and iNKT could partly confound the zero-insertion analyses. Excess low generation probability was seen in twin-shared out-of-frame alpha sequences. Cord blood beta clonotypes that were abundant carried fewer insertions, and memory repertoires showed no such trend.

The clonotype originates from a woman aged 45-65 years in good health. This rearrangement joins TRBV10-3 to TRBJ2-2; TRBD1 is a possible D gene (6 bases). Source material: naive T cells sorted from blood. The chain's CDR3 is CAISPPQGITGELFF. For the CDR3, the DNA is TGTGCCATCAGTCCCCCTCAGGGGATCACCGGGGAGCTGTTTTTT.